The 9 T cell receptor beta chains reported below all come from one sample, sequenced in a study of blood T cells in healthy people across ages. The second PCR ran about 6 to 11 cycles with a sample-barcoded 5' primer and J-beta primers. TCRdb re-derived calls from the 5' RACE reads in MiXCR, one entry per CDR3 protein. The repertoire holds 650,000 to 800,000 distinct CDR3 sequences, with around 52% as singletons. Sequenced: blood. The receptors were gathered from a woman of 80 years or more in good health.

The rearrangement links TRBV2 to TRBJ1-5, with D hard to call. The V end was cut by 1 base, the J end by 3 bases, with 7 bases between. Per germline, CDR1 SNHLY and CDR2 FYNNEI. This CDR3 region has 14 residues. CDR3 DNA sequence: TGTGCCAGCAGTGAAGGCAGACCCAATCAGCCCCAGCATTTT. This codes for CASSEGRPNQPQHF.

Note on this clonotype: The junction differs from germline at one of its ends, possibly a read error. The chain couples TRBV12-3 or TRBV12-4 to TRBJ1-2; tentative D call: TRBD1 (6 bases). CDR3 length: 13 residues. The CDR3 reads CVSSAQGLYGYTF. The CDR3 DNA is TGTGTCAGCAGTGCGCAGGGGCTCTATGGCTACACCTTC.

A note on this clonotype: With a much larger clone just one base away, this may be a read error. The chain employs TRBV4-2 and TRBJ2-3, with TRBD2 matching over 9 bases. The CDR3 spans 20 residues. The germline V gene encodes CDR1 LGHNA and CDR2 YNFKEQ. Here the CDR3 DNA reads TGTGCCAGCAGCCAAGTGGAGGGTTCGTGGCGGGAGGGGAGGACAGATACGCTGTATTTT. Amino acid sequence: CASSQVEGSWREGRTDTLYF.

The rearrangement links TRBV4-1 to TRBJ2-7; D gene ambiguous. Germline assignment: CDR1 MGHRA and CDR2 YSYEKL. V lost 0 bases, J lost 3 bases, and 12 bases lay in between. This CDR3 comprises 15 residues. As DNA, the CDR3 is TGCGCCAGCAGCCAAGACTCGGTGGACGGCTACGAGCAGTACTTC. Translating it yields CASSQDSVDGYEQYF.

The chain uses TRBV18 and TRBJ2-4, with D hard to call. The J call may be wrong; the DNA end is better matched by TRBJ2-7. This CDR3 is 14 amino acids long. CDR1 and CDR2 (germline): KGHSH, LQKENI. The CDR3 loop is CASSTTATSYEQYF. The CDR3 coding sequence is TGTGCCAGCTCAACGACTGCGACCTCCTACGAGCAGTACTTC.

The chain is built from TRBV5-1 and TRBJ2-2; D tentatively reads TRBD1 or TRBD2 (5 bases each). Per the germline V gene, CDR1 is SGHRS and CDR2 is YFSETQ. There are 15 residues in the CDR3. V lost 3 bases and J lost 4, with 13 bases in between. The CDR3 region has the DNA TGCGCCAGCAGCTCGTCTGGGGACGGCACCGGGGAGCTGTTTTTT. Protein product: CASSSSGDGTGELFF.

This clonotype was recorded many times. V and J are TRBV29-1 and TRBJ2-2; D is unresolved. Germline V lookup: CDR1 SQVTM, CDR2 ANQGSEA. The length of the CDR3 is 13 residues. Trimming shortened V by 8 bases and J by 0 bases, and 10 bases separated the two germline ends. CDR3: CSYRSSNTGELFF. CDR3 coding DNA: TGCAGCTACAGAAGTTCGAACACCGGGGAGCTGTTTTTT.

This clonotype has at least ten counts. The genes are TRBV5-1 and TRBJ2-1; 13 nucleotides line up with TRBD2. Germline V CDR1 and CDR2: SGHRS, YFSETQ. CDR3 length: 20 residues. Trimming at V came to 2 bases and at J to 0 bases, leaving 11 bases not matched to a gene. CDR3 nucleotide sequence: TGCGCCAGCAGCTTTTCCCCGGGACTAGCGGGGACGGGCTCCTACAATGAGCAGTTCTTC. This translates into CASSFSPGLAGTGSYNEQFF.

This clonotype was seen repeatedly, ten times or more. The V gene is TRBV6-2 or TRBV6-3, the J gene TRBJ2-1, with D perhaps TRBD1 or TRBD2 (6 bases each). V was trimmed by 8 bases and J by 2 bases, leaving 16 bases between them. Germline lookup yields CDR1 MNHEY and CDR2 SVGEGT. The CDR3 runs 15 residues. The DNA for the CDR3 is TGTGCCAGCGACAGGCCGGGAGCCACCTACAATGAGCAGTTCTTC. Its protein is CASDRPGATYNEQFF.